Each of the 2 T cell receptor beta chains below was sequenced from the same sample in a study of siplizumab effects on memory and regulatory T cells. TCRdb's table, derived via immunoSEQ multiplex PCR, lists solely in-frame clones and lacks some. The data hold about 75,000 clones, with 93% observed a single time. The sequenced sample consisted of CD8+ T cells sorted from blood. The receptors here all came from a human donor in good health.

The chain carries TRBV28 and TRBJ1-5; TRBD1 matches at 8 bases. Germline V lookup: CDR1 MDHEN, CDR2 SYDVKM. The CDR3 covers 19 residues. Trimming removed 5 bases from V and 0 bases from J; junction bases left unmatched: 15. CDR3: CASSLHTGTGPYSNQPQHF. Here the CDR3 DNA reads TGTGCCAGCAGTCTACATACCGGGACAGGACCATATAGCAATCAGCCCCAGCATTTT. Variable domain in full (rest from reference TRBV28 and TRBJ1-5): DVKVTQSSRYLVKRTGEKVFLECVQDMDHENMFWYRQDPGLGLRLIYFSYDVKMKEKGDIPEGYSVSREKKERFSLILESASTNQTSMYLCASSLHTGTGPYSNQPQHFGDGTRLSIL.

The chain employs TRBV28 and TRBJ2-1, with TRBD2 identical over 9 bases. The germline V gene encodes CDR1 MDHEN and CDR2 SYDVKM. The CDR3 length is 15 residues. The J segment lost 2 bases and the V segment lost 5 bases, leaving 4 bases of the junction unmatched. CDR3 amino acids: CASSPLAGTYNEQFF. The CDR3 DNA is TGTGCCAGCAGTCCCCTAGCGGGGACCTACAATGAGCAGTTCTTC. Using reference TRBV28 and TRBJ2-1 for the parts outside the CDR3, the full variable domain is DVKVTQSSRYLVKRTGEKVFLECVQDMDHENMFWYRQDPGLGLRLIYFSYDVKMKEKGDIPEGYSVSREKKERFSLILESASTNQTSMYLCASSPLAGTYNEQFFGPGTRLTVL.